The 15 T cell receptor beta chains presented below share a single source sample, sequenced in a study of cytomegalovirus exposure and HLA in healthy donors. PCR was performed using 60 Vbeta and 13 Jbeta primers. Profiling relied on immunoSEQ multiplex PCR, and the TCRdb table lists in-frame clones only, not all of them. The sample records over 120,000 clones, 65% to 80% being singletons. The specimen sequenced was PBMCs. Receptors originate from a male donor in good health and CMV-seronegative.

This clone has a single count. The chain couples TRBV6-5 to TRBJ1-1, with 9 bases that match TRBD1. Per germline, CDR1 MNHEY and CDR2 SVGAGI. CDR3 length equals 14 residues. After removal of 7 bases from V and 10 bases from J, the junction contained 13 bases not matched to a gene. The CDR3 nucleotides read TGTGCCAGCACCCATGGGACAGGGTCGATTGGAGCTTTCTTT. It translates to CASTHGTGSIGAFF.

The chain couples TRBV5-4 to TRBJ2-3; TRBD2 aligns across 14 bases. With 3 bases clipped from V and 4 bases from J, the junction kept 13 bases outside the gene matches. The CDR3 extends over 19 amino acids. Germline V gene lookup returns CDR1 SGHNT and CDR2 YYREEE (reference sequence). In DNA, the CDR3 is TGTGCCAGCAGCTCGGGGGGACTGACTAGCGGGAGGGCCGCAGATACGCAGTATTTT. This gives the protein CASSSGGLTSGRAADTQYF.

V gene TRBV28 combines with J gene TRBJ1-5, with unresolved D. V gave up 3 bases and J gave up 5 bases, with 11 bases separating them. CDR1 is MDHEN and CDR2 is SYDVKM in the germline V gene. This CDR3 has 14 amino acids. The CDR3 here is CASSLTSSYQPQHF. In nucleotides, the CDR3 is TGTGCCAGCAGTTTGACATCATCGTATCAGCCCCAGCATTTT.

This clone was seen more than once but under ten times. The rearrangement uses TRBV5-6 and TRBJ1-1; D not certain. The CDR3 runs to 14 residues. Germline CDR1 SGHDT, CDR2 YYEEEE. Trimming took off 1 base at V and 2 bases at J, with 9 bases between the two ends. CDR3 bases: TGTGCCAGCAGCTTGTGGTGGGCTAACACTGAAGCTTTCTTT. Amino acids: CASSLWWANTEAFF.

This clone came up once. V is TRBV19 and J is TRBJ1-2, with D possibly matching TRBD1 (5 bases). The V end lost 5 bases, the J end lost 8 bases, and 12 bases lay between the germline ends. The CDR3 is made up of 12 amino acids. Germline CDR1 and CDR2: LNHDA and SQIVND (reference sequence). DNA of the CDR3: TGTGCCAGTAGTTCCACAGGTGTCGGCTACACCTTC. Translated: CASSSTGVGYTF. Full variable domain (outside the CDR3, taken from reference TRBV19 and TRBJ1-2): DGGITQSPKYLFRKEGQNVTLSCEQNLNHDAMYWYRQDPGQGLRLIYYSQIVNDFQKGDIAEGYSVSREKKESFPLTVTSAQKNPTAFYLCASSSTGVGYTFGSGTRLTVV.

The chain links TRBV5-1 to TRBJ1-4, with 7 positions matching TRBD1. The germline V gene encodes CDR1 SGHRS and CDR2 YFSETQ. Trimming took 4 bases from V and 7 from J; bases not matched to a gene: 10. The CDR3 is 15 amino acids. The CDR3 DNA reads TGCGCCAGCAGCCCTGGACATCAGGGGGGTGAAAAACTGTTTTTT. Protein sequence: CASSPGHQGGEKLFF.

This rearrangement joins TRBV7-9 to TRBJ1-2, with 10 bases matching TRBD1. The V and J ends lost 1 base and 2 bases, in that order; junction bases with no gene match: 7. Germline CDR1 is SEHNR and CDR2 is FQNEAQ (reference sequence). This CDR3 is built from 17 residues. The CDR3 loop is CASSLGGRDRGNYGYTF. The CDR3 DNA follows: TGTGCCAGCAGCTTAGGGGGCCGGGACAGGGGAAACTATGGCTACACCTTC.

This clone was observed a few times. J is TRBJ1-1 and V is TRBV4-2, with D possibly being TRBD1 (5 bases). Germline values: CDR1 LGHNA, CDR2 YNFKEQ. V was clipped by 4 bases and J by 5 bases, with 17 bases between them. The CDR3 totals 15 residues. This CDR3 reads CASSPSTGAKTEAFF. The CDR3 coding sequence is TGTGCCAGCAGCCCCTCGACTGGGGCTAAGACTGAAGCTTTCTTT.

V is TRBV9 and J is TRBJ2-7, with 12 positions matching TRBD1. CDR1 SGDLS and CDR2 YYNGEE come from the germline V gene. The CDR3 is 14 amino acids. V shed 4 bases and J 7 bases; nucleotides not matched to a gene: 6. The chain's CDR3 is CASSPRDRGREQYF. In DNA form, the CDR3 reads TGTGCCAGCAGCCCCCGGGACAGGGGGCGTGAGCAGTACTTC.

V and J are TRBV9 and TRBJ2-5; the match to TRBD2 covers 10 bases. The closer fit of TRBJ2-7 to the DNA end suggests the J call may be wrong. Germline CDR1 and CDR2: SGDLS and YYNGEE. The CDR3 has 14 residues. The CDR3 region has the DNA TGTGCCAGCAGCGTTGGTAGCGGGGGGTACGAGCAGTACTTC. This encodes CASSVGSGGYEQYF.

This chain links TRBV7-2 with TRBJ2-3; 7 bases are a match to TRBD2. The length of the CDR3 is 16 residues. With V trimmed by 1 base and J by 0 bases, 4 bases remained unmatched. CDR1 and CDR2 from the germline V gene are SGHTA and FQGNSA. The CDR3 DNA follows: TGTGCCAGCAGCTTAGTCCCGGGGGGTAGCACAGATACGCAGTATTTT. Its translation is CASSLVPGGSTDTQYF.

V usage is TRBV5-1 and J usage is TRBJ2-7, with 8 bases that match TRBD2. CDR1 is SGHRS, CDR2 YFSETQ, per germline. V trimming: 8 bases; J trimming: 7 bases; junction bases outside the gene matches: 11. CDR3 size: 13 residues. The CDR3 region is CASHESGSWEQYF. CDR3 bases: TGCGCCAGTCATGAGAGCGGGAGCTGGGAGCAGTACTTC.

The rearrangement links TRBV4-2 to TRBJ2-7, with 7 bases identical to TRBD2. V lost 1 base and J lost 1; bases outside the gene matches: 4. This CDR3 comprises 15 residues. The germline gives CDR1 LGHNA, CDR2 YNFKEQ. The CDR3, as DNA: TGTGCCAGCAGCCAAGCATATAGCGGGTCCTACGAGCAGTACTTC. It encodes CASSQAYSGSYEQYF.

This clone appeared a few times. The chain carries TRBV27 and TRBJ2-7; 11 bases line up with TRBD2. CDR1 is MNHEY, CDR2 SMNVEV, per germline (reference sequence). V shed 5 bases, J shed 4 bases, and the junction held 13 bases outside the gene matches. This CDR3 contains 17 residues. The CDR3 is CASSPEGLAAPRYEQYF. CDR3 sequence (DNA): TGTGCCAGCAGTCCCGAGGGACTAGCGGCCCCCAGGTACGAGCAGTACTTC.

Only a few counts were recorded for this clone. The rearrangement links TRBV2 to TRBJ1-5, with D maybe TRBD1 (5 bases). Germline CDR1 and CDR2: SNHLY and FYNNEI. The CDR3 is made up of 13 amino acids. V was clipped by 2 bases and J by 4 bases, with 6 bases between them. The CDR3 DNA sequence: TGTGCCAGCAGTGAAAAGGGGAATCAGCCCCAGCATTTT. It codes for CASSEKGNQPQHF.